This TCR beta chain came from a study of immune evolution from preneoplasia to lung adenocarcinoma. The protocol was immunoSEQ multiplex PCR, while the TCRdb copy is restricted to in-frame clones and leaves out a portion. The table lists over 3,500 clones, 60% to 85% of them singletons. There are a few counts of this clone. The germline gives CDR1 LNHDA, CDR2 SQIVND (reference sequence). The CDR3 loop spans 16 amino acids. V shed 4 bases and J 10 bases; nucleotides not matched to a gene: 11. The receptor comes from a person aged 55-80 years with lung adenocarcinoma. The sample was FFPE lung adenocarcinoma in situ tissue. The rearrangement links TRBV19 to TRBJ1-6, with 9 bases matching TRBD1. CDR3 sequence (DNA): TGTGCCAGTAGTACACCCACGGGACAGGGCGGATCACCCCTCCACTTT. Translation gives CASSTPTGQGGSPLHF. Together with reference TRBV19 and TRBJ1-6, the CDR3 gives the full variable domain: DGGITQSPKYLFRKEGQNVTLSCEQNLNHDAMYWYRQDPGQGLRLIYYSQIVNDFQKGDIAEGYSVSREKKESFPLTVTSAQKNPTAFYLCASSTPTGQGGSPLHFGNGTRLTVT.